The 5 T cell receptor beta chains below were found in one sample sequenced in a study of blood T cell repertoires in COVID-19. Repertoires were generated with immunoSEQ multiplex PCR, while TCRdb's copy carries only in-frame clones and drops some. The sample has approximately 99,000 clones; roughly 78% are singletons. What was sequenced was peripheral blood. These receptors were collected from a woman of 80 years or more with active or convalescent COVID-19.

The table lists this clone with a count of one. The V call is TRBV6-6, the J call TRBJ1-4, with D unresolved. CDR1 is MNHNY and CDR2 is SVGAGI in the germline V gene (reference sequence). The CDR3 length is 15 residues. Trimming shortened V by 8 bases and J by 0 bases, and 13 bases separated the two germline ends. CDR3 protein: CASAIDGTTNEKLFF. The CDR3 DNA is TGTGCCAGCGCAATAGACGGGACAACTAATGAAAAACTGTTTTTT.

This clone was seen ten or more times. The rearrangement links TRBV4-1 to TRBJ2-1; TRBD1 agrees at 7 bases. Trimming at V came to 4 bases and at J to 3 bases, leaving 9 bases not matched to a gene. The germline V gene encodes CDR1 MGHRA and CDR2 YSYEKL. The CDR3 is 16 residues long. The CDR3 nucleotides are TGCGCCAGCAGCCCACGACAGGGCGAGATCTACAATGAGCAGTTCTTC. Translated, it gives CASSPRQGEIYNEQFF.

Of note for this clone: Other nucleotide sequences in the sample specify the same CDR3. The chain has TRBV19 and TRBJ1-1; D unclear. CDR3 length equals 14 residues. CDR1 and CDR2 from the germline V gene are LNHDA and SQIVND (reference sequence). Trimming removed 1 base at V and 0 bases at J, with 6 bases between. The CDR3 reads CASSIGQLNTEAFF. In nucleotides, the CDR3 is TGTGCCAGTAGTATAGGGCAATTGAACACTGAAGCTTTCTTT.

J is TRBJ2-7 and V is TRBV5-1; 8 bases line up with TRBD2. J was trimmed by 3 bases and V by 4 bases; bases with no gene match: 3. CDR1 SGHRS and CDR2 YFSETQ come from the germline V gene. This CDR3 has 13 amino acids. This chain's CDR3 is CASSPAGVYEQYF. CDR3 sequence (DNA): TGCGCCAGCAGCCCAGCGGGAGTCTACGAGCAGTACTTC.

The CDR3 DNA reads TGTGCCACCAGCTTAATAGCGGGAGGTAGAAACACCGGGGAGCTGTTTTTT. Its translation is CATSLIAGGRNTGELFF. The V gene is TRBV15, the J gene TRBJ2-2; 10 bases match TRBD2. The ends lost 5 bases at V and 2 bases at J; junction bases unmatched: 8. The CDR3 loop spans 17 amino acids. The V gene's germline CDR1 is LNHNV and CDR2 YYDKDF (reference sequence).